The entry that follows covers one T cell receptor (beta chain) sequence. About 90 million PBMCs per unsorted sample were used for genomic DNA. The data were produced by immunoSEQ multiplex PCR, yet TCRdb's version contains in-frame clones alone and is incomplete. The table lists approximately 470,000 clones, 81% of them singletons. Trimming pared 3 bases from V and 6 bases from J, leaving 23 bases between. The germline V gene encodes CDR1 SGHVS and CDR2 FQNEAQ. The CDR3 has 17 residues. This entry is derived from a study of shared clonotypes between healthy human individuals. The J gene is TRBJ1-1, the V gene TRBV7-8, with TRBD1 as a possible D gene (5 bases). The sequence was collected from a woman in her 40s in good health. Some clones in this sample may be carry-over from other donors' samples. The material sequenced was PBMCs. This CDR3 is CASSFPTRGPKGAEAFF. The CDR3 DNA reads TGTGCCAGCAGCTTCCCCACCCGGGGTCCCAAAGGGGCTGAAGCTTTCTTT.